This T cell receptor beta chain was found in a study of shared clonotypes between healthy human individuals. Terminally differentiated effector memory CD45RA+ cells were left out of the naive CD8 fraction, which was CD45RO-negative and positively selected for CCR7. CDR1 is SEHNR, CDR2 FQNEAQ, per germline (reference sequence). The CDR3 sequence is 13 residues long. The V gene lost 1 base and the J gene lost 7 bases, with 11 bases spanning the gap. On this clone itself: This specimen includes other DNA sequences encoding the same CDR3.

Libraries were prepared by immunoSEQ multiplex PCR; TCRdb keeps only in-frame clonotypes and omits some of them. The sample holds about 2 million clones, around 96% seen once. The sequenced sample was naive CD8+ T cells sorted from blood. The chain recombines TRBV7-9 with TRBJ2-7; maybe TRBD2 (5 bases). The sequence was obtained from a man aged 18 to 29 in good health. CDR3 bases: TGTGCCAGCAGCTTAGGAACGGGGTGGGAGCAGTACTTC. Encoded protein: CASSLGTGWEQYF.